This TCR beta chain was obtained from a study of blood T cell repertoires in COVID-19. At the level of the study: Acute-phase and convalescent COVID-19 samples originated in the United States, Italy and Spain. The cDNA or gDNA used as material had been derived from T cells, B-cell-depleted T cells, or PBMCs.

In the study's own analysis: It was from reference gene primer amplification that nucleated cell counts were estimated. Some clones are missing from TCRdb's copy, which holds only in-frame ones; the method was immunoSEQ multiplex PCR. The V and J calls and clone size were taken over from that table, and D and trimming were inferred from the DNA. The sample yields tens of thousands of clones, roughly 89% seen once. Germline V CDR1 and CDR2: LGHDT, YNNKEL (reference sequence). This CDR3 has 16 amino acids. The ends lost 4 bases at V and 1 base at J; junction bases unmatched: 7. The rearrangement joins TRBV3-1 (or the pseudogene TRBV3-2) to TRBJ2-3, with TRBD2 identical over 8 bases. Material: peripheral blood. The clonotype was recovered from a woman older than 75 with acute or convalescent COVID-19. CDR3 in DNA: TGTGCCAGCAGCCCTCCGACTAGCGAGGGCACAGATACGCAGTATTTT. Translating it yields CASSPPTSEGTDTQYF.